These 28 T cell receptor beta chains were sequenced from one sample in a study of blood T cell repertoires in COVID-19. Assay used: immunoSEQ multiplex PCR; TCRdb lists only in-frame clones, some missing. The sample has 270,000 or so clones, over 75% seen once; the top ten hold about 9.1%. The sequenced sample was peripheral blood. The receptors were gathered from a human donor in a cohort sampled during active COVID-19.

In its sample, this clone was seen once. This chain connects TRBV6-1 to TRBJ2-7; 7 bases align to TRBD1. Trimming removed 3 bases from V and 2 bases from J; junction bases left unmatched: 7. The CDR3 is 15 amino acids. Germline-derived CDR1 and CDR2 are MNHNS and SASEGT. CDR3 in DNA: TGTGCCAGCAGTGACACAGGGGTCTTTACCTACGAGCAGTACTTC. Protein sequence: CASSDTGVFTYEQYF.

The chain joins TRBV11-2 to TRBJ1-5, with 9 nucleotides matching TRBD1. Germline V gene sequence: CDR1 SGHAT, CDR2 FQNNGV. This CDR3 spans 15 amino acids. With V trimmed by 3 bases and J by 3 bases, 3 bases remained unmatched. The CDR3 sequence: CASSLEQGANQPQHF. In DNA, the CDR3 is TGTGCCAGCAGCTTGGAACAGGGGGCCAATCAGCCCCAGCATTTT.

V gene TRBV19 combines with J gene TRBJ1-1; D is undetermined. CDR1 is LNHDA and CDR2 is SQIVND in the germline V gene (reference sequence). The CDR3 spans 14 residues. Trimming cost V 2 bases and J 2 bases, with 9 bases left between them. The chain's CDR3 is CASSITPRNTEAFF. For the CDR3, the DNA is TGTGCCAGTAGTATAACCCCCAGAAACACTGAAGCTTTCTTT.

This chain connects TRBV5-6 to TRBJ2-1; D gene uncertain. Germline-derived CDR1 and CDR2 are SGHDT and YYEEEE. The CDR3 is made up of 15 amino acids. V lost 1 base and J 2 bases, leaving 10 bases between the germline ends. The chain's CDR3 is CASSLPSLTYNEQFF. The CDR3, as DNA: TGTGCCAGCAGCTTGCCGTCTTTAACCTACAATGAGCAGTTCTTC.

The gene calls are TRBV19 and TRBJ2-3, with TRBD2 matching over 12 bases. V was clipped by 6 bases and J by 0 bases; unmatched bases: 4. The CDR3 has 16 amino acids. CDR1 is LNHDA, CDR2 SQIVND, per germline (reference sequence). CDR3 region: CASSRLAGASTDTQYF. In nucleotides, the CDR3 is TGTGCCAGTAGCAGACTAGCGGGAGCTAGCACAGATACGCAGTATTTT.

The chain links TRBV3-1 (or the pseudogene TRBV3-2) to TRBJ1-2; D call uncertain. Germline assignment: CDR1 LGHDT and CDR2 YNNKEL (reference sequence). V lost 7 bases, J lost 2 bases, and 11 bases lay in between. CDR3 length: 13 amino acids. The CDR3 nucleotides read TGTGCCAGCAACCTCGGAGGGAACTATGGCTACACCTTC. As protein: CASNLGGNYGYTF.

V and J are TRBV5-6 and TRBJ2-5; TRBD2 matches at 16 bases. The germline gives CDR1 SGHDT, CDR2 YYEEEE. V trimming: 2 bases; J trimming: 4 bases; junction bases outside the gene matches: 11. The CDR3 is 19 residues long. The DNA of the CDR3 is TGTGCCAGCAGCTTCTCCGGGACTAGCGGGGGGGCCTTTCGAGAGACCCAGTACTTC. Protein sequence: CASSFSGTSGGAFRETQYF. Complete variable domain (other parts from reference TRBV5-6 and TRBJ2-5): DAGVTQSPTHLIKTRGQQVTLRCSPKSGHDTVSWYQQALGQGPQFIFQYYEEEERQRGNFPDRFSGHQFPNYSSELNVNALLLGDSALYLCASSFSGTSGGAFRETQYFGPGTRLLVL.

CDR3 sequence: CASSFLDEQFF. The CDR3 DNA is TGTGCCAGCAGCTTTCTAGATGAGCAGTTCTTC. The V gene is TRBV11-2, the J gene TRBJ2-1; D remains unclear. V was pared by 3 bases and J by 8 bases, with 5 bases between. CDR3 size: 11 residues. CDR1 and CDR2 (germline): SGHAT, FQNNGV.

The chain combines TRBV9 with TRBJ2-3; 14 bases match TRBD2. The V segment lost 1 base and the J segment 6 bases; nucleotides outside the gene matches: 7. CDR1 is SGDLS, CDR2 YYNGEE, per germline. This CDR3 comprises 17 residues. The CDR3 DNA is TGTGCCAGCAGCGTATGGGGACTAGCGGGGGCAACGGATACGCAGTATTTT. This codes for CASSVWGLAGATDTQYF.

The rearrangement links TRBV4-3 to TRBJ2-3, with 8 bases matching TRBD1. The germline CDR1 and CDR2 sequences are LGHNA and YSLEER. V was clipped by 0 bases and J by 5 bases; unmatched bases: 4. This CDR3 has 15 amino acids. CDR3: CASSQDRDRKDTQYF. The CDR3, as DNA: TGCGCCAGCAGCCAAGACCGGGACAGGAAAGATACGCAGTATTTT.

The sample holds a few counts of this clone. V is TRBV6-1 and J is TRBJ2-1; maybe TRBD2 (6 bases). CDR1 and CDR2 from the germline V gene are MNHNS and SASEGT. There are 13 residues in the CDR3. The V and J ends lost 3 bases and 9 bases respectively, with 12 bases between them. CDR3 loop: CASSESLGGEQFF. The DNA for the CDR3 is TGTGCCAGCAGTGAGTCCCTGGGAGGTGAGCAGTTCTTC.

The V and J genes are TRBV29-1 and TRBJ1-5, with D uncertain. The ends were cut back, 4 bases at V and 3 bases at J, with 10 bases in the middle. The CDR3 loop spans 13 amino acids. Per germline, CDR1 SQVTM and CDR2 ANQGSEA. The CDR3: CSVGEVNNQPQHF. The CDR3, as DNA: TGCAGCGTTGGGGAGGTCAACAATCAGCCCCAGCATTTT. Full variable domain (rest looked up from reference TRBV29-1 and TRBJ1-5): SAVISQKPSRDICQRGTSLTIQCQVDSQVTMMFWYRQQPGQSLTLIATANQGSEATYESGFVIDKFPISRPNLTFSTLTVSNMSPEDSSIYLCSVGEVNNQPQHFGDGTRLSIL.

The rearrangement links TRBV7-9 to TRBJ1-1, with unresolved D. Per germline, CDR1 SEHNR and CDR2 FQNEAQ (reference sequence). V was cut by 0 bases and J by 8 bases, with 7 bases left in between. The CDR3 loop spans 12 amino acids. The CDR3 sequence is CASSLARGEAFF. The CDR3 nucleotides are TGTGCCAGCAGCTTAGCGCGAGGGGAAGCTTTCTTT.

This clone occurred a few times. Here the CDR3 DNA reads TGTGCCAGCAGTCCACGGGGGTTGGGCAAAAACATTCAGTACTTC. It yields the protein CASSPRGLGKNIQYF. The rearrangement links TRBV28 to TRBJ2-4; perhaps TRBD2 as D (6 bases). V gave up 5 bases and J gave up 3 bases, with 14 bases separating them. This CDR3 is 15 amino acids long. The germline CDR1 and CDR2 sequences are MDHEN and SYDVKM.

In regard to this clone: This CDR3 is also generated by other DNA sequences in the sample. This rearrangement joins TRBV2 to TRBJ2-5, with 8 nucleotides matching TRBD2. Trimming removed 6 bases from V and 5 bases from J; junction bases left unmatched: 5. The CDR3 consists of 13 residues. Germline CDR1 and CDR2: SNHLY and FYNNEI. CDR3 nucleotides: TGTGCCAGCAGGTTAGCGGGAACGGAGACCCAGTACTTC. Its translation: CASRLAGTETQYF.

This clone was found a few times. Within the sample, other DNA sequences also encode this same CDR3. The genes are TRBV6-2 or TRBV6-3 and TRBJ1-5, with a weak D call TRBD1 (5 bases). The CDR3 is made up of 14 amino acids. Between the trimmed V and J ends, which lost 2 bases and 3 bases, there was a span of 8 bases. CDR1 and CDR2 from the germline V gene are MNHEY and SVGEGT. The CDR3 DNA follows: TGTGCCAGCAGTTACCCAGGGTCCAATCAGCCCCAGCATTTT. Residues: CASSYPGSNQPQHF.

The rearrangement links TRBV2 to TRBJ2-1, with 7 bases fitting TRBD2. This CDR3 region has 15 residues. The germline gives CDR1 SNHLY, CDR2 FYNNEI. V dropped 6 bases and J dropped 0; count of bases not matched to a gene: 5. The CDR3 loop is CASRRLAASYNEQFF. The CDR3 DNA reads TGTGCCAGCAGACGTCTAGCGGCCTCCTACAATGAGCAGTTCTTC.

This clone showed up just a few times. The chain carries TRBV20-1 and TRBJ2-3; 9 bases fit TRBD1. The CDR3 runs 16 residues. Germline loops: CDR1 DFQATT, CDR2 SNEGSKA (reference sequence). J lost 8 bases, V lost 4 bases, and 16 bases had no gene match. CDR3 nucleotides: TGCAGTGCTACTGAGACAGGGGGACTTAGAGGGGGTACGCAGTATTTT. Translated: CSATETGGLRGGTQYF.

The CDR3 is CASSFGAPGELFF. The CDR3 nucleotides are TGTGCCAGCAGTTTCGGTGCGCCCGGGGAGCTGTTTTTT. V is TRBV12-3 or TRBV12-4 and J is TRBJ2-2, with no clear D. V was trimmed by 3 bases and J by 6 bases, leaving 8 bases between them. The CDR3 has 13 residues.

This chain links TRBV6-5 with TRBJ1-2; no clear D gene. The CDR3 contains 14 residues. The germline V and J ends were trimmed by 4 bases and 5 bases, with 14 bases remaining between them. Germline values: CDR1 MNHEY, CDR2 SVGAGI. The CDR3 loop reads CASSSFNTAYGYTF. CDR3 DNA: TGTGCCAGCAGTTCTTTTAACACCGCTTATGGCTACACCTTC.

This clone has more than one count but fewer than ten. J is TRBJ2-7 and V is TRBV18; possibly TRBD1 for D (6 bases). Germline-derived CDR1 and CDR2 are KGHSH and LQKENI. This CDR3 region has 13 residues. Between the trimmed V and J ends, which lost 6 bases and 2 bases, there was a span of 11 bases. CDR3 sequence reads: CASSLRGTYEQYF. CDR3 DNA sequence: TGTGCCAGCTCCTTGAGGGGGACCTACGAGCAGTACTTC.

CDR3 sequence reads: CASSPTGGAHNEQFF. The DNA for the CDR3 is TGTGCCAGCAGCCCGACAGGGGGCGCCCACAATGAGCAGTTCTTC. V and J are TRBV5-6 and TRBJ2-1; TRBD1 aligns across 10 bases. The germline CDR1 and CDR2 sequences are SGHDT and YYEEEE. Trimming cost V 4 bases and J 5 bases; bases outside gene matches: 6. The CDR3 is 15 amino acids.

CDR3 DNA: TGCGCCAGCAGCCCAGGTCAAGGGACAAAGAACACTGAAGCTTTCTTT. Translating it yields CASSPGQGTKNTEAFF. This chain uses TRBV4-1 with TRBJ1-1; a possible D gene is TRBD1 (6 bases). The CDR3 runs to 16 residues. Germline values: CDR1 MGHRA, CDR2 YSYEKL. The germline V and J ends were trimmed by 4 bases and 1 base, with 16 bases remaining between them.

The J gene is TRBJ2-7, the V gene TRBV7-2, with 10 bases lining up with TRBD1. This CDR3 has 15 residues. Germline CDR1 SGHTA, CDR2 FQGNSA. V lost 5 bases and J lost 4; bases outside the gene matches: 8. CDR3 loop: CASSPQTGGYYEQYF. Here the CDR3 DNA reads TGTGCCAGCAGCCCGCAGACAGGGGGCTATTACGAGCAGTACTTC.

CDR3 in DNA: TGTGCCAGCTCACCACTGTTTGGACTAGCGGGAGGGCGCACCGGGGAGCTGTTTTTT. This gives the protein CASSPLFGLAGGRTGELFF. The chain employs TRBV18 and TRBJ2-2; TRBD2 matches 15 bases. Per germline, CDR1 KGHSH and CDR2 LQKENI. The CDR3 is made up of 19 amino acids. With V trimmed by 1 base and J by 4 bases, 7 bases remained unmatched.

V and J are TRBV5-6 and TRBJ2-7, with D perhaps matching TRBD2 (6 bases). Deletions cut 0 bases from V and 3 bases from J, with 13 bases between. Per germline, CDR1 SGHDT and CDR2 YYEEEE. This CDR3 has 15 residues. The CDR3 DNA reads TGTGCCAGCAGCTTGGGACTAGATTCGAACTACGAGCAGTACTTC. It translates to CASSLGLDSNYEQYF.

This chain connects TRBV5-1 to TRBJ2-3; a weak D match, TRBD2 (6 bases). CDR3 length: 14 residues. Germline V gene data show CDR1 as SGHRS and CDR2 as YFSETQ. The V and J ends lost 5 bases and 0 bases respectively, with 10 bases between them. The CDR3 bases are TGCGCCAGCAGTTCGGGACTCAGCACAGATACGCAGTATTTT. Its protein is CASSSGLSTDTQYF.

V is TRBV5-8 and J is TRBJ1-4; no clear D gene. V lost 7 bases to trimming and J lost 5 bases, with 12 bases between them. The CDR3 is made up of 13 amino acids. Germline CDR1 SGHTS, CDR2 YDEGEE. The CDR3 bases are TGTGCCAGCGGTGGAGGTCTGAATGAAAAACTGTTTTTT. It translates to CASGGGLNEKLFF. Using reference TRBV5-8 and TRBJ1-4 for the parts outside the CDR3, the full variable domain is EAGVTQSPTHLIKTRGQQATLRCSPISGHTSVYWYQQALGLGLQFLLWYDEGEERNRGNFPPRFSGRQFPNYSSELNVNALELEDSALYLCASGGGLNEKLFFGSGTQLSVL.